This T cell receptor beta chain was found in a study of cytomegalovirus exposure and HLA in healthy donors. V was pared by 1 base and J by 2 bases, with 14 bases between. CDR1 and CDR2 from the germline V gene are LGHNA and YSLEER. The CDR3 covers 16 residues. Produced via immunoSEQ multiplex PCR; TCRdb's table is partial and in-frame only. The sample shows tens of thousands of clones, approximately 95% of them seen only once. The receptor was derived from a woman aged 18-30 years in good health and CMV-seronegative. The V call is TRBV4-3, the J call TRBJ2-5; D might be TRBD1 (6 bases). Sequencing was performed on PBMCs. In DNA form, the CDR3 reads TGCGCCAGCAGCCAAGGATGGGGGCAGAAACAAGAGACCCAGTACTTC. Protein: CASSQGWGQKQETQYF.